These T cell receptor beta chains were read from a single sample in a study of human T cells and chemical hapten exposure. TCRdb reanalysed the RACE reads using MiXCR and keeps one entry per CDR3 protein. The sample lists fewer than 200,000 distinct CDR3 sequences; roughly 26% were seen once. The sample was whole blood, taken in connection with sensitization to the hapten diphenylcyclopropenone (DPC). The source is a woman aged 18 to 35 with alopecia areata. Some clones in this sample may be carry-over from other donors' samples. The CDR3 runs from the conserved cysteine through the conserved F or W. D genes are given only for firm matches. Expanded clones get a size class; other rows say once, few or many, or leave the size out.

J	D	V	length	size	CDR3	DNA
TRBJ2-7	-	TRBV6-2/TRBV6-3	14	-	CASSTTTGSYEQYF	TGTGCCAGCAGTACGACGACAGGTTCCTACGAGCAGTACTTC
TRBJ1-1	TRBD1	TRBV10-3	15	-	CAIGGDQGARTEAFF	TGTGCCATCGGAGGGGACCAGGGGGCGCGTACTGAAGCTTTCTTT
TRBJ1-2	-	TRBV7-2	14	few	CASTPGTANDGYTF	TGTGCCAGCACCCCCGGGACGGCGAACGATGGCTACACCTTC
TRBJ2-7	TRBD1	TRBV7-9	15	-	CASSAGQGVPYEQYF	TGTGCCAGCAGCGCCGGACAGGGGGTTCCCTACGAGCAGTACTTC
TRBJ1-1	-	TRBV20-1	12	-	CSVTGGDTEAFF	TGCAGTGTGACCGGGGGTGATACTGAAGCTTTCTTT
TRBJ2-5	TRBD1	TRBV29-1	16	-	CSVLTPTGGPLKTQYF	TGCAGCGTTCTCACCCCGACAGGGGGCCCTCTGAAGACCCAGTACTTC
TRBJ2-2	-	TRBV12-3/TRBV12-4	14	-	CASSSQPNTGELFF	TGTGCCAGCAGTTCCCAACCCAACACCGGGGAGCTGTTTTTT
TRBJ1-1	-	TRBV20-1	15	few	CSASGDRIANTEAFF	TGCAGTGCTAGTGGAGACAGGATAGCGAACACTGAAGCTTTCTTT
TRBJ2-3	TRBD2	TRBV5-1	15	once	CASSLLADRADTQYF	TGCGCCAGCAGCTTGCTAGCGGATAGGGCGGATACGCAGTATTTT
TRBJ2-3	TRBD2	TRBV20-1	15	-	CSASPLAGDTDTQYF	TGCAGTGCTAGCCCTCTAGCGGGAGACACAGATACGCAGTATTTT
TRBJ2-7	TRBD2	TRBV7-2	15	few	CASSLPSGVSYEQYF	TGTGCCAGCAGCCTCCCTAGCGGGGTATCCTACGAGCAGTACTTC
TRBJ1-1	-	TRBV7-9	14	many	CASSHQQGITEAFF	TGTGCCAGCAGCCACCAACAGGGTATCACTGAAGCTTTCTTT
TRBJ2-5	TRBD2	TRBV11-2	17	few	CASSLRLAGDGQETQYF	TGTGCCAGCAGCTTACGACTAGCGGGAGACGGGCAAGAGACCCAGTACTTC